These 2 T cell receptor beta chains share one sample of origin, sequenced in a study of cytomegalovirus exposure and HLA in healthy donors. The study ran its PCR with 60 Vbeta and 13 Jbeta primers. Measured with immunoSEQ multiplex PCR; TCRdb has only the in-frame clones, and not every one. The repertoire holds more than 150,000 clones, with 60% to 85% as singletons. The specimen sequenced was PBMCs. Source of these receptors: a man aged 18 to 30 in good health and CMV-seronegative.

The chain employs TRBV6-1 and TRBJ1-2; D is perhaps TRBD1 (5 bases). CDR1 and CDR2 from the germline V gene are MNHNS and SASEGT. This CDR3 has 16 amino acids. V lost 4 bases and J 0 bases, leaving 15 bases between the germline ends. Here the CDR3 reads CASSAIQGYTNYGYTF. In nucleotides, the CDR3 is TGTGCCAGCAGTGCAATCCAGGGATACACTAACTATGGCTACACCTTC.

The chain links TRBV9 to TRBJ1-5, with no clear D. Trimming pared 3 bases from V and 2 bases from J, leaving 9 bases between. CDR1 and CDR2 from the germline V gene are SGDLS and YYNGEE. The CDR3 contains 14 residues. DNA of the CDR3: TGTGCCAGCAGCGAAGCCGGAGGCAATCAGCCCCAGCATTTT. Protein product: CASSEAGGNQPQHF.